These 28 T cell receptor beta chains were all obtained from the same sample, sequenced in a study of cytomegalovirus exposure and HLA in healthy donors. PCR amplification relied on 60 Vbeta primers (plus 13 Jbeta primers). The protocol was immunoSEQ multiplex PCR, while the TCRdb copy is restricted to in-frame clones and leaves out a portion. In the table there are 120,000 or so clones, less than 85% of which are singletons. The specimen sequenced was PBMCs. The receptors were gathered from a man aged 25-45 years in good health and CMV-seropositive.

V is TRBV11-2 and J is TRBJ2-3; tentative D call: TRBD2 (6 bases). CDR3 length equals 14 residues. V gave up 8 bases and J gave up 4 bases, with 16 bases separating them. Germline-derived CDR1 and CDR2 are SGHAT and FQNNGV. The CDR3 here is CASSLAGNADTQYF. The CDR3, as DNA: TGTGCCAGCTCCCTTGCGGGGAACGCAGATACGCAGTATTTT.

This chain connects TRBV5-1 to TRBJ1-5, with D perhaps TRBD1 (6 bases). Deletions cut 0 bases from V and 7 bases from J, with 11 bases between. Germline CDR1 reads SGHRS; CDR2 reads YFSETQ. The length of the CDR3 is 14 residues. The CDR3 bases are TGCGCCAGCAGCTTGGAGCCAGGGGAACAGCCCCAGCATTTT. It encodes CASSLEPGEQPQHF.

V is TRBV28 and J is TRBJ1-5; unclear D gene. V was shortened by 1 base and J by 6 bases, with 10 bases between the two germline ends. CDR1 is MDHEN, CDR2 SYDVKM, per germline. The CDR3 is made up of 14 amino acids. CDR3 coding DNA: TGTGCCAGCAGTTTATTCGGGTTCAGTCAGCCCCAGCATTTT. Its translation is CASSLFGFSQPQHF.

CDR3 coding DNA: TGTGCCAGAAGCTTCGACAGGGTTAGATCCTACGAGCAGTACTTC. This encodes CARSFDRVRSYEQYF. The chain carries TRBV5-3 and TRBJ2-7; 7 bases line up with TRBD1. TRBV5-3 belongs to the ORF category, with a function that is uncertain. With 2 bases clipped from V and 1 base from J, the junction kept 6 bases outside the gene matches. The CDR3 loop spans 15 amino acids.

The rearrangement links TRBV30 to TRBJ2-1; the match to TRBD1 covers 7 bases. The V and J ends lost 7 bases and 10 bases, in that order; junction bases with no gene match: 10. Germline lookup yields CDR1 GTSNPN and CDR2 SVGIG (reference sequence). The CDR3 is 12 amino acids. CDR3 sequence: CASAGGPGEQFF. CDR3 nucleotides: TGTGCCTCGGCAGGGGGTCCAGGAGAGCAGTTCTTC.

This clone was seen a single time. V gene TRBV12-5 combines with J gene TRBJ1-2; 7 bases are shared with TRBD1. The V gene end was trimmed by 6 bases and the J gene end by 4 bases; junction bases not matched to a gene: 8. This CDR3 contains 14 residues. Germline V gene data show CDR1 as LGHNT and CDR2 as FRNRAP. The CDR3 coding sequence is TGTGCTAGTGGCTTACAGGGGCAGATCTATGGCTACACCTTC. Its protein is CASGLQGQIYGYTF.

The V call is TRBV7-9, the J call TRBJ2-2; maybe TRBD2 (7 bases). The germline V gene has CDR1 SEHNR and CDR2 FQNEAQ (reference sequence). The CDR3 runs to 19 residues. V lost 0 bases to trimming and J lost 5 bases, with 22 bases between them. CDR3 nucleotide sequence: TGTGCCAGCAGCTTAGCGGACAGACGGGGGGTCTACACTACCGGGGAGCTGTTTTTT. Residues: CASSLADRRGVYTTGELFF.

The chain uses TRBV9 and TRBJ2-1; 12 bases agree with TRBD1. The CDR3 extends over 19 amino acids. Germline V gene sequence: CDR1 SGDLS, CDR2 YYNGEE. The junction had 19 bases not matched to a gene; V was cut back by 4 bases and J by 8 bases. The CDR3 reads CASSPHMIRGTGGFDEQFF. CDR3 DNA sequence: TGTGCCAGCAGCCCCCACATGATAAGGGGGACAGGGGGCTTCGATGAGCAGTTCTTC.

This clone was observed a few times. V is TRBV2 and J is TRBJ1-4; D gene uncertain. Deletions cut 5 bases from V and 7 bases from J, with 14 bases between. In germline, CDR1 is SNHLY, CDR2 FYNNEI. The length of the CDR3 is 14 residues. CDR3 amino acids: CASSSGEGGEKLFF. The CDR3, as DNA: TGTGCCAGCAGTTCCGGGGAGGGCGGTGAAAAACTGTTTTTT. The entire variable domain, with the rest obtained from reference TRBV2 and TRBJ1-4, is as follows: EPEVTQTPSHQVTQMGQEVILRCVPISNHLYFYWYRQILGQKVEFLVSFYNNEISEKSEIFDDQFSVERPDGSNFTLKIRSTKLEDSAMYFCASSSGEGGEKLFFGSGTQLSVL.

Worth noting for this clone: The same CDR3 can be traced to other DNA sequences in this sample. This chain uses TRBV7-3 with TRBJ1-1; a weak D match, TRBD1 (6 bases). V lost 1 base to trimming and J lost 3 bases, with 6 bases between them. Germline values: CDR1 SGHTA, CDR2 FQGTGA. The length of the CDR3 is 13 residues. The CDR3 DNA is TGTGCCAGCAGCTTAAACAGGGACACTGAAGCTTTCTTT. It translates to CASSLNRDTEAFF.

The chain is built from TRBV5-1 and TRBJ2-7; 9 positions agree with TRBD2. The CDR3 is 15 amino acids. With 2 bases clipped from V and 1 base from J, the junction kept 4 bases outside the gene matches. Germline assignment: CDR1 SGHRS and CDR2 YFSETQ. The CDR3 is CASSLGLAHSYEQYF. In DNA, the CDR3 is TGCGCCAGCAGCTTAGGACTAGCGCATTCCTACGAGCAGTACTTC.

This clone has only a few counts. V and J are TRBV4-1 and TRBJ2-3; D perhaps matches TRBD2 (6 bases). In germline, CDR1 is MGHRA, CDR2 YSYEKL. The CDR3 contains 13 residues. Deletions cut 3 bases from V and 5 bases from J, with 9 bases between. The CDR3 here is CASSHLGGDTQYF. DNA of the CDR3: TGCGCCAGCAGCCACTTGGGGGGAGATACGCAGTATTTT.

The rearrangement uses TRBV13 and TRBJ1-1, with a weak D call TRBD1 (5 bases). The length of the CDR3 is 12 residues. CDR1 is PRHDT, CDR2 FYEKMQ, per germline (reference sequence). The V end was cut by 0 bases, the J end by 8 bases, with 7 bases between. The CDR3: CASSLGDSEAFF. The CDR3 DNA is TGTGCCAGCAGCTTAGGAGACAGCGAAGCTTTCTTT.

The J gene is TRBJ1-4, the V gene TRBV6-6, with D possibly being TRBD1 (5 bases). Germline CDR1 reads MNHNY; CDR2 reads SVGAGI (reference sequence). The length of the CDR3 is 14 residues. Trimming stripped 8 bases from V and 6 bases from J, with 16 bases between. The chain's CDR3 is CASLGGADDEKLFF. The CDR3 DNA reads TGTGCCAGCCTGGGAGGGGCTGACGATGAAAAACTGTTTTTT.

The chain couples TRBV2 to TRBJ2-7; 15 positions agree with TRBD2. In germline, CDR1 is SNHLY, CDR2 FYNNEI. The CDR3 spans 17 residues. Trimming removed 6 bases from V and 0 bases from J; junction bases left unmatched: 6. As DNA, the CDR3 is TGTGCCAGCAGGAAGGGACTAGCGGGGGGAATCTCCTACGAGCAGTACTTC. This translates into CASRKGLAGGISYEQYF.

This chain links TRBV2 with TRBJ2-1; 7 bases are a match to TRBD2. V lost 10 bases to trimming and J lost 2 bases; unmatched junction nucleotides: 14. Germline CDR1 and CDR2: SNHLY and FYNNEI. The CDR3 covers 16 residues. This CDR3 reads CAILGGGSKTYNEQFF. In nucleotides, the CDR3 is TGTGCCATCCTCGGGGGAGGGTCGAAAACCTACAATGAGCAGTTCTTC.

This clone was counted between two and nine times. V gene TRBV19 combines with J gene TRBJ2-1, with D possibly being TRBD2 (7 bases). The CDR3 spans 13 residues. Trimming cost V 3 bases and J 9 bases, with 12 bases left between them. Germline CDR1 LNHDA, CDR2 SQIVND (reference sequence). The CDR3 nucleotides are TGTGCCAGTAGTATCCAGGGGAGGGGTGAGCAGTTCTTC. It encodes CASSIQGRGEQFF.

This clone came up a few times. The chain employs TRBV7-9 and TRBJ2-3; D gene ambiguous. Trimming shortened V by 1 base and J by 8 bases, and 7 bases separated the two germline ends. Germline V gene sequence: CDR1 SEHNR, CDR2 FQNEAQ (reference sequence). CDR3 length equals 12 residues. The CDR3 spells CASSLEGATQYF. CDR3 nucleotides: TGTGCCAGCAGCTTAGAAGGAGCTACGCAGTATTTT. The full variable domain, rest sourced from reference TRBV7-9 and TRBJ2-3, is DTGVSQNPRHKITKRGQNVTFRCDPISEHNRLYWYRQTLGQGPEFLTYFQNEAQLEKSRLLSDRFSAERPKGSFSTLEIQRTEQGDSAMYLCASSLEGATQYFGPGTRLTVL.

V is TRBV10-3 and J is TRBJ1-1, with 7 bases aligning to TRBD1. Losses at the gene ends were 0 bases for V and 3 bases for J; bases not matched to a gene: 4. The CDR3 totals 15 residues. The germline CDR1 and CDR2 sequences are ENHRY and SYGVKD. The CDR3 loop is CAISESRTGDTEAFF. The CDR3 DNA follows: TGTGCCATCAGTGAGTCTCGGACAGGTGACACTGAAGCTTTCTTT.

The chain has TRBV6-1 and TRBJ1-5; D may be TRBD1 (6 bases). With 5 bases removed from V and 6 bases from J, the gap between germline ends came to 17 bases. The CDR3 consists of 15 residues. Germline CDR1 and CDR2: MNHNS and SASEGT. This chain's CDR3 is CASSPGAVMGQPQHF. In nucleotides, the CDR3 is TGTGCCAGCAGTCCAGGGGCAGTCATGGGTCAGCCCCAGCATTTT.

This clone appeared a few times. This sample includes further DNA sequences coding for the same CDR3. This sequence joins TRBV6-5 and TRBJ2-7; possibly TRBD1 for D (6 bases). In germline, CDR1 is MNHEY, CDR2 SVGAGI. This CDR3 comprises 15 residues. V dropped 2 bases and J dropped 3 bases, with 14 bases sitting between them. The CDR3 is CASSYGAGVRYEQYF. The CDR3 DNA is TGTGCCAGCAGTTACGGTGCAGGGGTGCGCTACGAGCAGTACTTC.

V and J are TRBV6-1 and TRBJ1-2; no clear D. Trimming took off 4 bases at V and 7 bases at J, with 13 bases between the two ends. Germline-derived CDR1 and CDR2 are MNHNS and SASEGT. This CDR3 contains 13 residues. Here the CDR3 DNA reads TGTGCCAGCAGTGCGGAGAGCTTTGGTGGCTACACCTTC. Protein: CASSAESFGGYTF.

J is TRBJ2-3 and V is TRBV6-6; 11 nucleotides align to TRBD2. Unmatched junction bases numbered 3, after V lost 7 bases and J lost 3 bases. This CDR3 contains 14 residues. CDR1 MNHNY and CDR2 SVGAGI come from the germline V gene (reference sequence). CDR3 DNA sequence: TGTGCCAGCACGGCTAGCGGGGGGACAGATACGCAGTATTTT. Its translation is CASTASGGTDTQYF.

V and J are TRBV23-1 and TRBJ1-6; TRBD1 is a possible D gene (5 bases). TRBV23-1 is recorded as an ORF, its role being uncertain. V was clipped by 4 bases and J by 12 bases, with 19 bases between them. The CDR3 length is 15 residues. The CDR3 loop is CASSLPRQGVGPLHF. CDR3 coding DNA: TGCGCCAGCAGTCTCCCTCGGCAGGGTGTGGGACCCCTCCACTTT.

This sequence joins TRBV7-3 and TRBJ2-1; perhaps TRBD1 as D (6 bases). CDR1 and CDR2 (germline): SGHTA, FQGTGA. The ends were cut back, 3 bases at V and 8 bases at J, with 11 bases in the middle. The CDR3 spans 13 residues. The CDR3 DNA reads as TGTGCCAGCAGCTTGAACAGGGTCGATGAGCAGTTCTTC. Its protein is CASSLNRVDEQFF.

The chain couples TRBV19 to TRBJ2-7; 9 bases fit TRBD1. Unmatched junction bases numbered 5, after V lost 4 bases and J lost 7 bases. This CDR3 region has 13 residues. CDR1 is LNHDA and CDR2 is SQIVND in the germline V gene (reference sequence). In nucleotides, the CDR3 is TGTGCCAGTAGTAAACAGGGGGCTGGTGAGCAGTACTTC. Amino acids: CASSKQGAGEQYF. Full variable domain (rest looked up from reference TRBV19 and TRBJ2-7): DGGITQSPKYLFRKEGQNVTLSCEQNLNHDAMYWYRQDPGQGLRLIYYSQIVNDFQKGDIAEGYSVSREKKESFPLTVTSAQKNPTAFYLCASSKQGAGEQYFGPGTRLTVT.

V gene TRBV29-1 combines with J gene TRBJ1-1, with 7 bases identical to TRBD1. The germline V gene encodes CDR1 SQVTM and CDR2 ANQGSEA. The CDR3 covers 13 residues. V was pared by 4 bases and J by 1 base, with 3 bases of the junction left unmatched. CDR3 loop: CSVAKGANTEAFF. The CDR3 DNA follows: TGCAGCGTTGCGAAGGGGGCGAACACTGAAGCTTTCTTT.

V usage is TRBV6-5 and J usage is TRBJ2-7; TRBD1 aligns across 7 bases. The CDR3 totals 14 residues. V lost 2 bases to trimming and J lost 2 bases; unmatched junction nucleotides: 3. In germline, CDR1 is MNHEY, CDR2 SVGAGI. The CDR3, as DNA: TGTGCCAGCAGTTACAACCAGGGGGCCTACGAGCAGTACTTC. Residues: CASSYNQGAYEQYF.